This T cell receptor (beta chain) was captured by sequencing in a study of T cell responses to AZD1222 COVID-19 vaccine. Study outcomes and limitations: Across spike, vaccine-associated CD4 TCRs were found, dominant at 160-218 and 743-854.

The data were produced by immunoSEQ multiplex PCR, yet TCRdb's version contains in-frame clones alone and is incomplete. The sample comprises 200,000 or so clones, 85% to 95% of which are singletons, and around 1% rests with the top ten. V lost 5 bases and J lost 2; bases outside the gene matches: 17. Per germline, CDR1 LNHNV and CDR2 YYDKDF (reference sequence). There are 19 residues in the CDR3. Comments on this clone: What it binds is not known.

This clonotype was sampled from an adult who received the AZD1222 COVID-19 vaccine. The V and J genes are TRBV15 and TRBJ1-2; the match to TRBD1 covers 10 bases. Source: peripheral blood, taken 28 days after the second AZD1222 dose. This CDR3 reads CATSDPRGDRGGSNYGYTF. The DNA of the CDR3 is TGTGCCACCAGCGACCCTCGGGGGGACAGGGGAGGATCGAACTATGGCTACACCTTC.